This record covers a single TCR beta chain. The antigen is undetermined. V lost 5 bases to trimming and J lost 2 bases; unmatched junction nucleotides: 6. The CDR3 runs to 16 residues. Germline CDR1 reads SGHVS; CDR2 reads FQNEAQ. Per the original methods: Between-group CDR3 differences, defined by clinicopathological status, yielded a distant-metastasis classifier for papillary thyroid cancer. TCRdb re-called clones from the PCR reads using MiXCR. TCRdb's processing, not the authors', yielded these V and J calls. Of around 45,000 clones in the sample, 16% were seen once. The data are from a study of metastatic and nonmetastatic thyroid tumors. Overall study context: Blood and tumor or nodule tissue repertoires from malignant and benign thyroid patients were compared.

Whole-study results and caveats: Benign nodules were reported to have significantly lower TCR beta diversity than malignant thyroid tumors, in blood and tumor.

Every patient underwent thyroid surgery untreated. The sequence came from a female donor with papillary thyroid cancer or a benign thyroid nodule (not recorded which). Some clones in this sample may be carry-over from other donors' samples. Sequenced material: blood. The chain carries TRBV7-8 and TRBJ2-2; 9 nucleotides line up with TRBD2. The CDR3 region is CASSLSGGQNTGELFF. The CDR3 DNA reads TGTGCCAGCAGCCTTAGCGGGGGTCAAAACACCGGGGAGCTGTTTTTT.